This T cell receptor (beta chain) was observed in a study of ipilimumab plus nivolumab after autologous stem cell transplantation. Turning to the study itself: Patients received a median of about 5 ipilimumab and 8 or 9 nivolumab doses. The myeloma cohort included high-risk transplant-naive patients and patients relapsing within 3 years of a first autologous transplant.

Study-wide findings and caveats: Per the authors, repertoire, Treg and microbiota data justify further study.

V dropped 3 bases and J dropped 4 bases, with 9 bases sitting between them. Germline V CDR1 and CDR2: GTSNPN, SVGIG (reference sequence). This CDR3 has 12 residues. Starting 14 to 28 days after autologous transplant, ipilimumab 1 mg/kg was given. As concerns this clone: What it binds is unknown.

Using immunoSEQ multiplex PCR, the repertoire was profiled, and TCRdb retains in-frame clones only, with some absent. The sample holds about 3,200 clones, roughly 80% seen once. The chain links TRBV30 to TRBJ1-2, with D uncertain. The clonotype comes from a male donor with multiple myeloma. This specimen consisted of PBMCs, obtained in a trial of ipilimumab plus nivolumab as post-transplant consolidation. The CDR3 bases are TGTGCCTGGAGCGCGCGGATCTATGGCTACACCTTC. Its protein product is CAWSARIYGYTF.